Sequencing of this T cell receptor beta chain was carried out in a study of blood T cell repertoires in COVID-19. Whole-study context: Acute and convalescent COVID-19 specimens originated in the United States, Italy and Spain. PBMCs, B-cell-depleted T cells, or T cells provided the cDNA or gDNA that made up the material.

This CDR3 is 15 amino acids long. V gave up 2 bases and J gave up 5 bases, with 13 bases separating them. Germline assignment: CDR1 KGHSH and CDR2 LQKENI. As handled by the study authors: Reference gene primer amplification gave estimated nucleated cell counts. Assay: immunoSEQ multiplex PCR; the TCRdb copy retains only in-frame clones and omits some. V, J and clone size were drawn from that table, and D and trimming were deduced from the DNA. The profile covers about 97,000 clones, with approximately 80% appearing a single time and 7.5% to 10% taken by the ten largest. This receptor was taken from a man between 60 and 75 years old with active or convalescent COVID-19. This chain uses TRBV18 with TRBJ1-5; tentatively, D is TRBD1 (5 bases). Material: peripheral blood. DNA of the CDR3: TGTGCCAGCTCACCAAGGGTAGGGGATGATCAGCCCCAGCATTTT. Encoded protein: CASSPRVGDDQPQHF.